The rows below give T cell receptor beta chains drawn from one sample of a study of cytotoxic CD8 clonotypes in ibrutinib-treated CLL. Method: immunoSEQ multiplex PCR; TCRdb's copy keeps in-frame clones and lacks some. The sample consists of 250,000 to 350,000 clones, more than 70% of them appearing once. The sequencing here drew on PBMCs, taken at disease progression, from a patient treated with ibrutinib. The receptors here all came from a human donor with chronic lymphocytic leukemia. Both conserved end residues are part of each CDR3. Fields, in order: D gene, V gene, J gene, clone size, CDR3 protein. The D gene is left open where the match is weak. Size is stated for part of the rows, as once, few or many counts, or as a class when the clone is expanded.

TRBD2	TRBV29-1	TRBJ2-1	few	CSSSGTSGRAGYNEQFF
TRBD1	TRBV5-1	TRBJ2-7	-	CASSLTGAPYEQYF
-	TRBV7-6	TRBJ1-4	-	CASSPGLRGLPNEKLFF
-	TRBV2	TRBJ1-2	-	CASTLLSQPYGYTF
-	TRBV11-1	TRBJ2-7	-	CASSPRNGYEQYF
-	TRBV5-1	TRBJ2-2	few	CASSRQDRTHTGELFF
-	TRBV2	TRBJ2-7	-	CASSEVLSREQYF
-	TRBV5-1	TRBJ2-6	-	CASSLGANVLTF
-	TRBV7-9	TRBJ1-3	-	CASSRTGDQGKSTIYF
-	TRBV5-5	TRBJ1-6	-	CASSFRDFRVGSSYNSPLHF
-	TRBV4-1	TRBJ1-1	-	CASSPEGGGLTEAFF
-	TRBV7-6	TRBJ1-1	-	CASSLPRQEAFF
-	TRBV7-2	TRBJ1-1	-	CASSLPTVNTEAFF
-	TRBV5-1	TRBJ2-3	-	CASSLGGWRDTQYF
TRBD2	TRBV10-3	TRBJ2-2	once	CAISATSGRGNVRELFF
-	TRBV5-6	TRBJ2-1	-	CASSLPQGREQFF
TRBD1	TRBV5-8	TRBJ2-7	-	CASSWAGGQSSYEQYF
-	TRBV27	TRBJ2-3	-	CASTYSHRTDTQYF
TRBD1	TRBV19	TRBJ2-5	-	CASSVRGTGATKETQYF
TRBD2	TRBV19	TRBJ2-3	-	CASRKTSGTTPDTQYF
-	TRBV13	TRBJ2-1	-	CASSLIRGDNEQFF